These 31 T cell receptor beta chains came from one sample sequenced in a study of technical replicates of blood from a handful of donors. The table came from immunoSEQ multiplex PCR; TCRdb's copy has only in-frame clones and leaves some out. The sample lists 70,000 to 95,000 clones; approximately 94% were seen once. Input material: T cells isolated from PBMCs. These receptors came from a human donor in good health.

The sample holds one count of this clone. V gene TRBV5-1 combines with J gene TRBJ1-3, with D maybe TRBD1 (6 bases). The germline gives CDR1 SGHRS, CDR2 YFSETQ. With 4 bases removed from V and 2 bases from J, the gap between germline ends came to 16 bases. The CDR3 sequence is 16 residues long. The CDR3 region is CASSPGGGPPGNTIYF. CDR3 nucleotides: TGCGCCAGCAGCCCCGGGGGGGGGCCTCCTGGAAACACCATATATTTT.

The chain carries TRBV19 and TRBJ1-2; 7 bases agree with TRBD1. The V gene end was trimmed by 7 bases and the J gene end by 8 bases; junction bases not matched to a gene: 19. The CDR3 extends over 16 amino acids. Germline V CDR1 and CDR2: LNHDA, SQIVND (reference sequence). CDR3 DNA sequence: TGTGCCAGTAAACAGCAGTTGACAGGGTATTTGGGGGGCTACACCTTC. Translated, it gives CASKQQLTGYLGGYTF.

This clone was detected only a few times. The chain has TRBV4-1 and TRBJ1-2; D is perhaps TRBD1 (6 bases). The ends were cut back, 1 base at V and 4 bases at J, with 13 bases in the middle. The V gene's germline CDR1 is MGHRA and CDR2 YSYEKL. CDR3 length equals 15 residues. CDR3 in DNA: TGCGCCAGCAGCCAAGTTACAGGGTCTTTCTATGGCTACACCTTC. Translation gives CASSQVTGSFYGYTF.

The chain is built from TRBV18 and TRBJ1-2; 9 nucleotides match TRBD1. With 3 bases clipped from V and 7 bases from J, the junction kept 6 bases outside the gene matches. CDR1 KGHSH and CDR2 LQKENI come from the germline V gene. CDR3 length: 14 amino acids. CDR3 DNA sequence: TGTGCCAGCTCACCTTCGACAGGGGGAGGTGGCTACACCTTC. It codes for CASSPSTGGGGYTF.

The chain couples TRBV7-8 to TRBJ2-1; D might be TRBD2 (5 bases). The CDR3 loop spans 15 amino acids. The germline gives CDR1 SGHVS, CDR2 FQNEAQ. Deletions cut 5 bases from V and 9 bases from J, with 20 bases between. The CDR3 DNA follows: TGTGCCAGCAGCCCAACTAGGGCAGGAGTAGGTGAGCAGTTCTTC. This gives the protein CASSPTRAGVGEQFF. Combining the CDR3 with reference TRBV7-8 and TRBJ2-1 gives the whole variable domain GAGVSQSPRYKVAKRGQDVALRCDPISGHVSLFWYQQALGQGPEFLTYFQNEAQLDKSGLPSDRFFAERPEGSVSTLKIQRTQQEDSAVYLCASSPTRAGVGEQFFGPGTRLTVL.

In nucleotides, the CDR3 is TGTGCCAGCAGCTCAACAGGGGGTGGCGAGCAGTACTTC. Residues: CASSSTGGGEQYF. J is TRBJ2-7 and V is TRBV11-2; TRBD1 agrees at 8 bases. CDR1 and CDR2 (germline): SGHAT, FQNNGV. The V gene end was trimmed by 4 bases and the J gene end by 6 bases; junction bases not matched to a gene: 5. The CDR3 is made up of 13 amino acids.

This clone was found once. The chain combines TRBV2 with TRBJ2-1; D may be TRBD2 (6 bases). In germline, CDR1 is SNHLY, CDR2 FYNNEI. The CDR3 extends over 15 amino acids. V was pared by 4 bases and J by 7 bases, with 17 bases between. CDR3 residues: CASSARGRGSNEQFF. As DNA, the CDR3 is TGTGCCAGCAGTGCGCGGGGCCGGGGATCGAATGAGCAGTTCTTC.

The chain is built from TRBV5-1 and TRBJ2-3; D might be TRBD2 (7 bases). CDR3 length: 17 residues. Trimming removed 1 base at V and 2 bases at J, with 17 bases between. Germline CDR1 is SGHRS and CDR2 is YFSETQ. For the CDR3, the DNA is TGCGCCAGCAGCTTGTCTCCGGGGGCGGGGGTCACAGATACGCAGTATTTT. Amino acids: CASSLSPGAGVTDTQYF.

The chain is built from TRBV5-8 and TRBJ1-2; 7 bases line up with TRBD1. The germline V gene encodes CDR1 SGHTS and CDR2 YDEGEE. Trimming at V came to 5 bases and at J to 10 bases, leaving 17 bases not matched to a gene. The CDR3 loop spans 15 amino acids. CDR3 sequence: CASSSPGTVRAPYTF. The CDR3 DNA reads TGTGCCAGCAGTAGCCCTGGGACAGTCCGAGCACCCTACACCTTC.

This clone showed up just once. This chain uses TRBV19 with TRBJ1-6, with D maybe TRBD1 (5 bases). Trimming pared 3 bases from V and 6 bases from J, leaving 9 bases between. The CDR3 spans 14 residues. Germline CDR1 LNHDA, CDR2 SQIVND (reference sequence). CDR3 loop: CASSIEQGNSPLHF. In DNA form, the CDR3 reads TGTGCCAGTAGTATCGAGCAGGGTAATTCACCCCTCCACTTT.

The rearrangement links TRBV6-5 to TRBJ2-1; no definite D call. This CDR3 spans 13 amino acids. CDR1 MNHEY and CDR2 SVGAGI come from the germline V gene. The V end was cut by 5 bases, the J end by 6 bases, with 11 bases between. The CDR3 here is CASSLTESNEQFF. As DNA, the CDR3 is TGTGCCAGCAGTCTTACAGAAAGCAATGAGCAGTTCTTC.

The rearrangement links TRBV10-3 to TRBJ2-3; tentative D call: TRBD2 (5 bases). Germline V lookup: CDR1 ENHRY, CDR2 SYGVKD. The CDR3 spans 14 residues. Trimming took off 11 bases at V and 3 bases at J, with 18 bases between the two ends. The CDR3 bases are TGTGCCTTATCTCCCGCGGGTACAACAGATACGCAGTATTTT. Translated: CALSPAGTTDTQYF.

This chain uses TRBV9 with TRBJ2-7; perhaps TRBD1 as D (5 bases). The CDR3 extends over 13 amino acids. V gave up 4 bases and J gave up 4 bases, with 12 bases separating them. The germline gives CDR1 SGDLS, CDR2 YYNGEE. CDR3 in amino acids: CASSLAQGYEQYF. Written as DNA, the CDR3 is TGTGCCAGCAGCCTCGCCCAGGGATACGAGCAGTACTTC.

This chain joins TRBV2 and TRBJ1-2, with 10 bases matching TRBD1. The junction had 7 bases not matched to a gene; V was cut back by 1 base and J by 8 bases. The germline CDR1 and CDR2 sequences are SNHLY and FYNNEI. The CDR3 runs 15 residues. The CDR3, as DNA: TGTGCCAGCAGTGAAGAGGGACAGGGGCTAGTCGGCTACACCTTC. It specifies CASSEEGQGLVGYTF.

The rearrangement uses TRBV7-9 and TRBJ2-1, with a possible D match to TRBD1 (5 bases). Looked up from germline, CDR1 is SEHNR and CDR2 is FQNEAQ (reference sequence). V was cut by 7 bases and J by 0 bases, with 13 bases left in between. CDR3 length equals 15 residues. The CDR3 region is CASTQRGSSYNEQFF. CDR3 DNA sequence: TGTGCCAGCACCCAAAGGGGAAGCTCCTACAATGAGCAGTTCTTC.

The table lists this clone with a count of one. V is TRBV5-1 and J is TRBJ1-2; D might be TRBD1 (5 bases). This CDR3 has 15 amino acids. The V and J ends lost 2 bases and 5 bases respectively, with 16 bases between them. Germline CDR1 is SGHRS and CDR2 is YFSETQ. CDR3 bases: TGCGCCAGCAGCTTAACGGCAGGGCCCCTATATGGCTACACCTTC. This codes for CASSLTAGPLYGYTF.

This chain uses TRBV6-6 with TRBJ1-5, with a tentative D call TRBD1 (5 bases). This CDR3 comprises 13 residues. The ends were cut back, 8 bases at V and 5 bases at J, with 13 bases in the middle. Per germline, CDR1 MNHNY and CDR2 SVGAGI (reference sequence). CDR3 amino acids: CASSTWGDQPQHF. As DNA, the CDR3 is TGTGCCAGCTCCACGTGGGGGGATCAGCCCCAGCATTTT.

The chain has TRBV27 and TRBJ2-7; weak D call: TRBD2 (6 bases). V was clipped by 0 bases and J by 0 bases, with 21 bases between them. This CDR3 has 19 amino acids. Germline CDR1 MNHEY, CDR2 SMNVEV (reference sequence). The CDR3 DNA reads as TGTGCCAGCAGTTTATCCGGTTGGGCGGCGGGGAGCTACTCCTACGAGCAGTACTTC. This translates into CASSLSGWAAGSYSYEQYF.

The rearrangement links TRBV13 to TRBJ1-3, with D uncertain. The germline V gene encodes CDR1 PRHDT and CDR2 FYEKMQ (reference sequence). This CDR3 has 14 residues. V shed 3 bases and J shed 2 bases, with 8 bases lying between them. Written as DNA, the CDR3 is TGTGCCAGCAGCTTTAGGACTGCTGGAAACACCATATATTTT. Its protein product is CASSFRTAGNTIYF.

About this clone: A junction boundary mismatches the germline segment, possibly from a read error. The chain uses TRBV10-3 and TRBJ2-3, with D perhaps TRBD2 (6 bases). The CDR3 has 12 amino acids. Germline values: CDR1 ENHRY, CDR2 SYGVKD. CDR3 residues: CAISEYVGGRHF. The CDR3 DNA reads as TGTGCCATCAGTGAGTACGTGGGAGGAAGGCATTTT.

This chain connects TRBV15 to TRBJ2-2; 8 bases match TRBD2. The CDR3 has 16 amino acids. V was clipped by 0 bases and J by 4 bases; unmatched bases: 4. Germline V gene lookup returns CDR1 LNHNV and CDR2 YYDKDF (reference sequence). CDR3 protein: CATSRDPSGGTGELFF. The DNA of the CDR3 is TGTGCCACCAGCAGAGACCCAAGCGGGGGCACCGGGGAGCTGTTTTTT.

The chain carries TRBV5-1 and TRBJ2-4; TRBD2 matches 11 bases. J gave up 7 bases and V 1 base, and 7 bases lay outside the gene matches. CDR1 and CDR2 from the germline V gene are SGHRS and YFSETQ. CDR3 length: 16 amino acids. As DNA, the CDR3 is TGCGCCAGCAGCTTGAGTAGCGGGGGGGTCGAGAACATTCAGTACTTC. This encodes CASSLSSGGVENIQYF.

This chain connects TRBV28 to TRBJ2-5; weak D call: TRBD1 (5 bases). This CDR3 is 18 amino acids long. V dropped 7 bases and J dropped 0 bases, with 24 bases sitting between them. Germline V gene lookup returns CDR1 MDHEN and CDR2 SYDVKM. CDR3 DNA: TGTGCCAGCACACAGGACAAAGGATATTCTCGGGACCAAGAGACCCAGTACTTC. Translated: CASTQDKGYSRDQETQYF.

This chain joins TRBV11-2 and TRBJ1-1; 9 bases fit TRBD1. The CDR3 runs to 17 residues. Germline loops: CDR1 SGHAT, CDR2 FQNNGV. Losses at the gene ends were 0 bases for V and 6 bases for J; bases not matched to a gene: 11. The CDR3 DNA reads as TGTGCCAGCAGCTTAGATAGTTCCGGGACAGGGATATCTGAAGCTTTCTTT. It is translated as CASSLDSSGTGISEAFF.

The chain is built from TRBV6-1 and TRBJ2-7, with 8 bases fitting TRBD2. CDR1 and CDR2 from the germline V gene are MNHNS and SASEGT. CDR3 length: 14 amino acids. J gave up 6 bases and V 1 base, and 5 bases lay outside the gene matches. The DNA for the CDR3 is TGTGCCAGCAGTGAAGTGACGGGAGGGCTCGAGCAGTACTTC. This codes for CASSEVTGGLEQYF.

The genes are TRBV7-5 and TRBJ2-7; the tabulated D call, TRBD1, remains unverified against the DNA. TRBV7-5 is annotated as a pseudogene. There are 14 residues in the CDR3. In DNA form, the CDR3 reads TGTGTCAGAAGCTTAGCAGCAGGTTTGCCAGCGCAGTACTTC. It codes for CVRSLAAGLPAQYF.

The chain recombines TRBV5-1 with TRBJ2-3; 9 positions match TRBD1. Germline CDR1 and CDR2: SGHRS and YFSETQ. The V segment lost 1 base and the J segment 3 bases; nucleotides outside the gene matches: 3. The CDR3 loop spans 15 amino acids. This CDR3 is CASSLIQGATDTQYF. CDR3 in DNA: TGCGCCAGCAGCTTGATACAGGGGGCTACAGATACGCAGTATTTT.

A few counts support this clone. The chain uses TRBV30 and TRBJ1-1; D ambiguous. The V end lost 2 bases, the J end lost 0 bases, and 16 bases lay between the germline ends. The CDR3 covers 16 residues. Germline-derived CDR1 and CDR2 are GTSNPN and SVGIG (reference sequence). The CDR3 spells CAWSNSRLNLNTEAFF. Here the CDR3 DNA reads TGTGCCTGGAGTAACTCGCGACTGAATCTGAACACTGAAGCTTTCTTT.

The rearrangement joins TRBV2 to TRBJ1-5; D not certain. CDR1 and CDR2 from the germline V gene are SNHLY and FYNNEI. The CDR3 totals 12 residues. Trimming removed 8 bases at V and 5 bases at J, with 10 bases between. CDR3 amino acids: CASGGSDQPQHF. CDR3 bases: TGTGCCAGCGGTGGGTCAGATCAGCCCCAGCATTTT.

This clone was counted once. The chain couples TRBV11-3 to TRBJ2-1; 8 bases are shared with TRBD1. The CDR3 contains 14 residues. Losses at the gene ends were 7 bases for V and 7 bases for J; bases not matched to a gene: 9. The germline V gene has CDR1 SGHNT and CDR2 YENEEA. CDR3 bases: TGTGCCAGCACGGGGACAGGATATTCGAATGAGCAGTTCTTC. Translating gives CASTGTGYSNEQFF. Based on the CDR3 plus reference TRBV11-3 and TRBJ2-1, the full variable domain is EAGVVQSPRYKIIEKKQPVAFWCNPISGHNTLYWYLQNLGQGPELLIRYENEEAVDDSQLPKDRFSAERLKGVDSTLKIQPAELGDSAVYLCASTGTGYSNEQFFGPGTRLTVL.

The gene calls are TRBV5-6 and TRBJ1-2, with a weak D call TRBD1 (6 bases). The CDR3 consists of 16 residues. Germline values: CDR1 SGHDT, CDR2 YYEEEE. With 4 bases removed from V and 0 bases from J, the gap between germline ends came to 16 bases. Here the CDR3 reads CASSQLMTGSNYGYTF. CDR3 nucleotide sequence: TGTGCCAGCAGCCAATTGATGACAGGTTCTAACTATGGCTACACCTTC.